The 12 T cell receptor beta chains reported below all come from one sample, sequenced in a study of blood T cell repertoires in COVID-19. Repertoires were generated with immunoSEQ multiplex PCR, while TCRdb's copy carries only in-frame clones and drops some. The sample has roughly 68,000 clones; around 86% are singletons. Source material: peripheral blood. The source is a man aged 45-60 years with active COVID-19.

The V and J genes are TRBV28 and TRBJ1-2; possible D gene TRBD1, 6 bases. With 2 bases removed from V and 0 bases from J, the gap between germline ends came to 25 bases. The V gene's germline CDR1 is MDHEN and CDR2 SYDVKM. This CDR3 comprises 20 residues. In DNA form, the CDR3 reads TGTGCCAGCAGTTTACTTATATTGGACAGCCTCAGAGTAACTAACTATGGCTACACCTTC. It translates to CASSLLILDSLRVTNYGYTF.

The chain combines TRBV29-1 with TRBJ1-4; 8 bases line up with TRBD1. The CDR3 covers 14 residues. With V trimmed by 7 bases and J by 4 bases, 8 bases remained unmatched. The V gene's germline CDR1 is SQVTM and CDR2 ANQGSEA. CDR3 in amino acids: CSAAQGGLNEKLFF. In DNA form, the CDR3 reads TGCAGCGCGGCACAGGGGGGTCTTAATGAAAAACTGTTTTTT.

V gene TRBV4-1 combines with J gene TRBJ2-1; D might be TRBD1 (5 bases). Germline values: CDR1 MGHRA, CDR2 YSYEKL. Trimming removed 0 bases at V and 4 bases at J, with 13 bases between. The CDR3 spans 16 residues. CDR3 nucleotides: TGCGCCAGCAGCCAAGATAGGGCGACAGCATACAATGAGCAGTTCTTC. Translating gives CASSQDRATAYNEQFF.

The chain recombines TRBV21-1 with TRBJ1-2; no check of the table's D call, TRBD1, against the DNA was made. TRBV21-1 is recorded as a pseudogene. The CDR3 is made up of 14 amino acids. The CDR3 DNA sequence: TGTGCCAGCAGCAAATCCCAAGGGGCCGATGGCTACACCTTC. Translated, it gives CASSKSQGADGYTF.

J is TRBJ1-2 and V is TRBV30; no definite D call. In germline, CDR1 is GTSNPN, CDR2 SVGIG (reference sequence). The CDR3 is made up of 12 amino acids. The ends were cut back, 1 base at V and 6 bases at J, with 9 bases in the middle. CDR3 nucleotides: TGTGCCTGGAGTGGTACAGAGAATGGCTACACCTTC. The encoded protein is CAWSGTENGYTF.

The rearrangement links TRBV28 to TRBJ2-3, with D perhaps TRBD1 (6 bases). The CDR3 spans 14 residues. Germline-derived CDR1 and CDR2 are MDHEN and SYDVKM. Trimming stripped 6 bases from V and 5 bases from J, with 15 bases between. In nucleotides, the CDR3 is TGTGCCAGCAGGGGGGCGACCGCGTTAGATACGCAGTATTTT. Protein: CASRGATALDTQYF.

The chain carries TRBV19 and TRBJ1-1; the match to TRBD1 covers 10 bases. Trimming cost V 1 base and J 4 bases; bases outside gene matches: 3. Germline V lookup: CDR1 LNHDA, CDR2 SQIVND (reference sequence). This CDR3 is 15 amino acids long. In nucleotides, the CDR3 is TGTGCCAGTAGTATAGGAGGACAGGGGGGCACTGAAGCTTTCTTT. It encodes CASSIGGQGGTEAFF. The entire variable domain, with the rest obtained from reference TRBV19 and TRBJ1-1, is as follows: DGGITQSPKYLFRKEGQNVTLSCEQNLNHDAMYWYRQDPGQGLRLIYYSQIVNDFQKGDIAEGYSVSREKKESFPLTVTSAQKNPTAFYLCASSIGGQGGTEAFFGQGTRLTVV.

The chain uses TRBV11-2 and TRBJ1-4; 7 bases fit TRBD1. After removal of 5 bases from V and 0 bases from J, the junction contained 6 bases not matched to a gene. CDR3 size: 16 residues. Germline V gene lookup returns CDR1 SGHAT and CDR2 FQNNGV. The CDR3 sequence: CASSNRDSATNEKLFF. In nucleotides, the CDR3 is TGTGCCAGCAGCAACCGGGACAGTGCAACTAATGAAAAACTGTTTTTT.

CDR3 DNA: TGTGCCAGCAGTTTCGACAGGGTTCGGAACATTCAGTACTTC. Translation: CASSFDRVRNIQYF. The chain has TRBV28 and TRBJ2-4, with 7 bases matching TRBD1. Losses at the gene ends were 3 bases for V and 7 bases for J; bases not matched to a gene: 6. Per the germline V gene, CDR1 is MDHEN and CDR2 is SYDVKM. The CDR3 has 14 amino acids.

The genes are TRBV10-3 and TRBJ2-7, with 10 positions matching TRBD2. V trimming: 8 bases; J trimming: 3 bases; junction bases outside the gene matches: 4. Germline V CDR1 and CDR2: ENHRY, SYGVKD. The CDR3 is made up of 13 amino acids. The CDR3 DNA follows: TGTGCCATCCATTCTAGCGGGAGCTACGAGCAGTACTTC. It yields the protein CAIHSSGSYEQYF.

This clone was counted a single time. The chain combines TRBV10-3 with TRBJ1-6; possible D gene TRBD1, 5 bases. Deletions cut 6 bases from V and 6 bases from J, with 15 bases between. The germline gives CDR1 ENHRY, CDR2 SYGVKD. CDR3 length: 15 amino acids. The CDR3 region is CAIREGVISNSPLHF. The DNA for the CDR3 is TGTGCCATCAGGGAAGGGGTTATCTCTAATTCACCCCTCCACTTT.

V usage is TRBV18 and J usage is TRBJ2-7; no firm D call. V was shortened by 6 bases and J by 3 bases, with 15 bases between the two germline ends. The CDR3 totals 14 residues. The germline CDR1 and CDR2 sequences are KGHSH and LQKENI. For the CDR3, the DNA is TGTGCCAGCTCTCCGCAGGAAACCTTCTACGAGCAGTACTTC. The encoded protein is CASSPQETFYEQYF.